This T cell receptor beta chain was identified in a study of Ad26.COV2.S vaccination and SARS-CoV-2 variants. Turning to the study itself: Donor joined the COV1001 Ad26.COV2.S trial arm. Intramuscular Ad26.COV2.S at 5x10^10 or 1x10^11 viral particles.

The treatment here: 15 to 20 received Ad26.COV2.S at low or high dose, single or two shots; 5 received placebo; per-sample allocation not given. Sampling occurred on day 63 after the first vaccine or placebo injection. This clone is a singleton in its sample. Sequencing was performed with immunoSEQ multiplex PCR; in TCRdb, only in-frame clones are kept and a portion is missing. Among about 350,000 clones listed, about 89% were seen once. This CDR3 comprises 14 residues. Germline lookup yields CDR1 LGHDT and CDR2 YNNKEL (reference sequence). The V and J ends lost 0 bases and 7 bases respectively, with 9 bases between them.

The sequences come from peripheral blood, collected in a trial of Ad26.COV2.S vaccine versus placebo. The clonotype originates from a person aged 18-60 years who received the Ad26.COV2.S COVID-19 vaccine or a placebo. The chain joins TRBV3-1 (or the pseudogene TRBV3-2) to TRBJ1-4; D unclear. The CDR3 protein is CASSQDRNSEKLFF. The CDR3 nucleotides are TGTGCCAGCAGCCAAGATAGGAATAGTGAAAAACTGTTTTTT.